Listed below are T cell receptor beta chains from one sample, sequenced in a study of shared T cell receptors in the human thymus. Profiled with immunoSEQ multiplex PCR; TCRdb holds only in-frame clones, not every one. Of 600,000 to 900,000 clones in the sample, 80% to 90% are singletons; the top ten hold around 0.0094%. The same sample was also studied in work on human thymus T cells.

Sequencing was carried out using thymocytes. These receptors came from a girl under three years old with a congenital heart defect. The CDR3 runs from the conserved cysteine through the conserved F or W. Each record gives: V gene, J gene, D gene, CDR3 DNA, CDR3 protein. D genes are given only for firm matches.

TRBV2	TRBJ2-7	.	TGTGCCAGCAGTGAAGCGCGTTACGAGCAGTACTTC	CASSEARYEQYF
TRBV15	TRBJ2-2	.	TGTGCCACCAGCTCAAGCGGGCACGCGAACACCGGGGAGCTGTTTTTT	CATSSSGHANTGELFF
TRBV27	TRBJ2-7	TRBD1	TGTGCCAGCAGTCCCCGACAGGGAAACTACGAGCAGTACTTC	CASSPRQGNYEQYF
TRBV5-1	TRBJ1-2	.	TGCGCCAGCAGCTTTGGATACAGGGTGGGCAGAGACTATGGCTACACCTTC	CASSFGYRVGRDYGYTF
TRBV7-9	TRBJ1-2	TRBD1	TGTGCCAGCAGCTTAGTGGGGAGGACGGGGACAGGAGACTATGGCTACACCTTC	CASSLVGRTGTGDYGYTF
TRBV6-1	TRBJ2-7	TRBD1	TGTGCCAGCAGTGAAATTACAGGGGGCATCTACGAGCAGTACTTC	CASSEITGGIYEQYF
TRBV29-1	TRBJ2-7	TRBD1	TGCAGCGTTGTTCAGGCTCTGAGGGGGACAGGACACTACGAGCAGTACTTC	CSVVQALRGTGHYEQYF
TRBV9	TRBJ2-3	TRBD1	TGTGCCAGCAGCGTCCGACTTAGTAGGGGACAGGTCACAGATACGCAGTATTTT	CASSVRLSRGQVTDTQYF
TRBV5-6	TRBJ1-3	.	TGTGCCAGCAGCTTGCGAGCGTACGGAAGCTCTGGAAACACCATATATTTT	CASSLRAYGSSGNTIYF
TRBV6-1	TRBJ1-5	TRBD1	TGTGCCAGCAGTCTACAGGACAGGGGGCAGCCCCAGCATTTT	CASSLQDRGQPQHF